The rows below give T cell receptor beta chains drawn from one sample of a study of T-cell memory formation after mild COVID-19. Via MiXCR, TCRdb re-called the 5' RACE reads, giving one row per CDR3 protein. The table includes 130,000 to 150,000 distinct CDR3 sequences, about 19% detected once. The sample was PBMCs or a T cell subset sorted from them (not recorded which). These receptors were collected from an adult woman who had mild COVID-19 (a few samples of this study predate the infection). Cell type and time point are not known. Both conserved end residues are part of each CDR3. D genes are given only for firm matches. Clone size, where shown, is once, few, many, or a class for clones that have expanded.

v_gene: TRBV5-6; j_gene: TRBJ1-2; d_gene: NA; abundance: few; CDR3aa: CASTRGFEDGYTF; CDR3nt: TGTGCCAGCACAAGGGGTTTCGAAGATGGCTACACCTTC
v_gene: TRBV5-4; j_gene: TRBJ2-3; d_gene: NA; abundance: few; CDR3aa: CASSLGSLPDTQYF; CDR3nt: TGTGCCAGCAGCTTGGGCTCCCTCCCAGATACGCAGTATTTT
v_gene: TRBV6-5; j_gene: TRBJ2-5; d_gene: NA; abundance: NA; CDR3aa: CASSYTYQASPTETQYF; CDR3nt: TGTGCCAGCAGTTACACATACCAGGCTTCGCCTACCGAGACCCAGTACTTC
v_gene: TRBV6-2/TRBV6-3; j_gene: TRBJ2-1; d_gene: NA; abundance: NA; CDR3aa: CASKQDSSYNEQFF; CDR3nt: TGTGCCAGCAAACAGGATAGCTCCTACAATGAGCAGTTCTTC
v_gene: TRBV7-9; j_gene: TRBJ2-2; d_gene: TRBD2; abundance: NA; CDR3aa: CASSLAASGTGELFF; CDR3nt: TGTGCCAGCAGCTTAGCGGCTAGCGGGACCGGGGAGCTGTTTTTT
v_gene: TRBV3-1; j_gene: TRBJ1-2; d_gene: NA; abundance: NA; CDR3aa: CASAGPLTDGYTF; CDR3nt: TGTGCCAGCGCGGGGCCGCTGACGGATGGCTACACCTTC
v_gene: TRBV9; j_gene: TRBJ2-5; d_gene: TRBD2; abundance: few; CDR3aa: CASSAQRGEETQYF; CDR3nt: TGTGCCAGCAGCGCCCAGCGGGGGGAAGAGACCCAGTACTTC
v_gene: TRBV18; j_gene: TRBJ2-2; d_gene: TRBD1; abundance: NA; CDR3aa: CASSPGQGPNTGELFF; CDR3nt: TGTGCCAGCTCACCAGGACAGGGCCCGAACACCGGGGAGCTGTTTTTT
v_gene: TRBV7-3; j_gene: TRBJ2-3; d_gene: NA; abundance: few; CDR3aa: CASSRSAGDTQYF; CDR3nt: TGTGCCAGCAGTCGATCCGCCGGGGATACGCAGTATTTT
v_gene: TRBV24-1; j_gene: TRBJ2-1; d_gene: NA; abundance: few; CDR3aa: CATSDPLVAEQFF; CDR3nt: TGTGCCACCAGTGACCCCCTAGTTGCTGAGCAGTTCTTC
v_gene: TRBV24-1; j_gene: TRBJ2-1; d_gene: TRBD2; abundance: few; CDR3aa: CATSDRRLAGQFF; CDR3nt: TGTGCCACCAGTGACCGAAGACTAGCGGGGCAGTTCTTC
v_gene: TRBV5-8; j_gene: TRBJ1-4; d_gene: NA; abundance: NA; CDR3aa: CASSSRRRSKEKLFF; CDR3nt: TGTGCCAGCAGCTCGAGGCGCAGGTCAAAGGAAAAACTGTTTTTT
v_gene: TRBV4-1; j_gene: TRBJ2-4; d_gene: TRBD2; abundance: few; CDR3aa: CASSQGLAGGRAKNIQYF; CDR3nt: TGCGCCAGCAGCCAGGGACTAGCGGGGGGCCGAGCCAAAAACATTCAGTACTTC
v_gene: TRBV6-5; j_gene: TRBJ2-1; d_gene: NA; abundance: few; CDR3aa: CASNRRGEYNEQFF; CDR3nt: TGTGCCAGCAACAGGAGGGGGGAATACAATGAGCAGTTCTTC
v_gene: TRBV7-2; j_gene: TRBJ2-5; d_gene: TRBD2; abundance: few; CDR3aa: CASSSGTSGSRKTQYF; CDR3nt: TGTGCCAGCAGCTCCGGGACTAGCGGGAGTAGAAAGACCCAGTACTTC
v_gene: TRBV6-5; j_gene: TRBJ2-1; d_gene: TRBD1; abundance: few; CDR3aa: CASRRTGAYNEQFF; CDR3nt: TGTGCCAGCAGACGGACAGGGGCCTACAATGAGCAGTTCTTC
v_gene: TRBV12-3/TRBV12-4; j_gene: TRBJ2-1; d_gene: TRBD1; abundance: NA; CDR3aa: CASRKQGAGYNEQFF; CDR3nt: TGTGCCAGCAGGAAACAGGGGGCCGGCTACAATGAGCAGTTCTTC
v_gene: TRBV5-1; j_gene: TRBJ2-7; d_gene: NA; abundance: NA; CDR3aa: CASSFGAASYEQYF; CDR3nt: TGCGCCAGCAGCTTCGGGGCAGCTTCCTACGAGCAGTACTTC
v_gene: TRBV2; j_gene: TRBJ2-1; d_gene: TRBD2; abundance: few; CDR3aa: CASSDLASGGSGNEQFF; CDR3nt: TGTGCCAGCAGTGACCTGGCTAGCGGGGGGTCTGGGAATGAGCAGTTCTTC
v_gene: TRBV12-3/TRBV12-4; j_gene: TRBJ1-1; d_gene: NA; abundance: NA; CDR3aa: CASSPRSGAGTEAFF; CDR3nt: TGTGCCAGCAGTCCGCGATCCGGGGCTGGCACTGAAGCTTTCTTT
v_gene: TRBV18; j_gene: TRBJ2-3; d_gene: NA; abundance: few; CDR3aa: CASSPSLIMSRTDTQYF; CDR3nt: TGTGCCAGCTCACCATCTTTGATCATGAGCCGCACAGATACGCAGTATTTT
v_gene: TRBV7-2; j_gene: TRBJ1-1; d_gene: NA; abundance: few; CDR3aa: CASSFTMNTEAFF; CDR3nt: TGTGCCAGCAGCTTCACTATGAACACTGAAGCTTTCTTT
v_gene: TRBV6-2/TRBV6-3; j_gene: TRBJ2-1; d_gene: NA; abundance: few; CDR3aa: CASSYRDNEQFF; CDR3nt: TGTGCCAGCAGTTACCGCGATAATGAGCAGTTCTTC
v_gene: TRBV7-9; j_gene: TRBJ1-1; d_gene: NA; abundance: NA; CDR3aa: CATQMNTEAFF; CDR3nt: TGTGCCACGCAGATGAACACTGAAGCTTTCTTT
v_gene: TRBV12-3/TRBV12-4; j_gene: TRBJ1-1; d_gene: NA; abundance: few; CDR3aa: CASRGVSEAFF; CDR3nt: TGTGCCAGCAGGGGAGTTTCTGAAGCTTTCTTT
v_gene: TRBV20-1; j_gene: TRBJ2-5; d_gene: TRBD1; abundance: NA; CDR3aa: CSARIQGAETQYF; CDR3nt: TGCAGTGCTAGGATACAGGGGGCAGAGACCCAGTACTTC
v_gene: TRBV12-3/TRBV12-4; j_gene: TRBJ1-6; d_gene: TRBD1; abundance: NA; CDR3aa: CASSRHRDRENSPLHF; CDR3nt: TGTGCCAGCAGCCGACACCGGGACAGGGAAAATTCACCCCTCCACTTT
v_gene: TRBV5-1; j_gene: TRBJ1-2; d_gene: NA; abundance: NA; CDR3aa: CASSGRVTNYGYTF; CDR3nt: TGCGCCAGCAGCGGGCGGGTGACTAACTATGGCTACACCTTC
v_gene: TRBV6-5; j_gene: TRBJ1-6; d_gene: NA; abundance: few; CDR3aa: CASSYSGHFFSYNSPLHF; CDR3nt: TGTGCCAGCAGTTACTCGGGACACTTCTTCTCCTATAATTCACCCCTCCACTTT
v_gene: TRBV14; j_gene: TRBJ2-1; d_gene: TRBD1; abundance: NA; CDR3aa: CASSRMPGQGSGNEQFF; CDR3nt: TGTGCCAGCAGCCGAATGCCGGGACAGGGGTCCGGCAATGAGCAGTTCTTC
v_gene: TRBV3-1; j_gene: TRBJ2-5; d_gene: NA; abundance: few; CDR3aa: CASSPSGGGSETQYF; CDR3nt: TGTGCCAGCAGCCCCAGCGGTGGGGGCTCGGAGACCCAGTACTTC
v_gene: TRBV20-1; j_gene: TRBJ2-1; d_gene: TRBD2; abundance: NA; CDR3aa: CSASGLAGNNEQFF; CDR3nt: TGCAGTGCCTCGGGACTAGCGGGAAACAATGAGCAGTTCTTC
v_gene: TRBV12-3/TRBV12-4; j_gene: TRBJ1-5; d_gene: NA; abundance: NA; CDR3aa: CASRVSNQPQHF; CDR3nt: TGTGCCAGCCGGGTAAGCAATCAGCCCCAGCATTTT
v_gene: TRBV19; j_gene: TRBJ1-2; d_gene: NA; abundance: NA; CDR3aa: CASSIDGYYGYTF; CDR3nt: TGTGCCAGTAGTATAGATGGATACTATGGCTACACCTTC
v_gene: TRBV7-9; j_gene: TRBJ1-2; d_gene: NA; abundance: NA; CDR3aa: CASSPRIWENRKPNGYTF; CDR3nt: TGTGCCAGCAGCCCGCGGATCTGGGAGAACAGAAAACCCAATGGCTACACCTTC